Presented here are 23 T cell receptor beta chains from one specimen sequenced in a study of fetal regulatory T cell absence and autoimmunity. Sequencing was performed with immunoSEQ multiplex PCR; in TCRdb, only in-frame clones are kept and a portion is missing. The repertoire holds just over 45,000 clones, about 86% seen once, with less than 0.5% in the top ten. The sample comprised cord blood. All receptors come from a newborn boy with IPEX syndrome.

This chain connects TRBV10-3 to TRBJ2-7; D is unclear. Trimming removed 2 bases at V and 0 bases at J, with 5 bases between. The CDR3 has 13 residues. Per the germline V gene, CDR1 is ENHRY and CDR2 is SYGVKD. CDR3 sequence reads: CAISERSSYEQYF. The CDR3 DNA reads TGTGCCATCAGTGAGCGTAGCTCCTACGAGCAGTACTTC.

This clone was seen a handful of times. The chain recombines TRBV11-2 with TRBJ1-5; TRBD1 agrees at 8 bases. The CDR3 is made up of 15 amino acids. Germline assignment: CDR1 SGHAT and CDR2 FQNNGV. The ends lost 5 bases at V and 4 bases at J; junction bases unmatched: 7. The CDR3 sequence: CASSRRTGNNQPQHF. In DNA form, the CDR3 reads TGTGCCAGCAGCCGGAGGACAGGGAATAATCAGCCCCAGCATTTT.

J is TRBJ2-3 and V is TRBV7-6; no definite D call. This CDR3 has 14 residues. Germline V CDR1 and CDR2: SGHVS, FNYEAQ. V gave up 4 bases and J gave up 1 base, with 9 bases separating them. As DNA, the CDR3 is TGTGCCAGCAGCTCCCGAAGAGGCACAGATACGCAGTATTTT. Its protein is CASSSRRGTDTQYF.

The chain recombines TRBV11-2 with TRBJ2-6; D unclear. The V end lost 5 bases, the J end lost 0 bases, and 17 bases lay between the germline ends. The CDR3 runs 18 residues. CDR1 is SGHAT and CDR2 is FQNNGV in the germline V gene. For the CDR3, the DNA is TGTGCCAGCAGCCCCCGAGGAGCCCGAATCTCTGGGGCCAACGTCCTGACTTTC. It is translated as CASSPRGARISGANVLTF.

This clone was detected only a few times. The CDR3 DNA is TGTGCTAGTGTCTCCCCAGGGGGCGGTAATTCACCCCTCCACTTT. This sequence encodes CASVSPGGGNSPLHF. The chain links TRBV12-5 to TRBJ1-6; 8 nucleotides agree with TRBD1. This CDR3 is 15 amino acids long. Germline CDR1 and CDR2: LGHNT and FRNRAP. V was clipped by 7 bases and J by 6 bases; unmatched bases: 8.

The chain couples TRBV5-6 to TRBJ2-1; 9 positions agree with TRBD2. This CDR3 has 17 amino acids. J gave up 0 bases and V 3 bases, and 7 bases lay outside the gene matches. Germline loops: CDR1 SGHDT, CDR2 YYEEEE. The CDR3 spells CASSWRGRASSYNEQFF. CDR3 bases: TGTGCCAGCAGCTGGCGCGGGAGGGCAAGCTCCTACAATGAGCAGTTCTTC.

The chain joins TRBV2 to TRBJ2-1; weak D call: TRBD2 (7 bases). The length of the CDR3 is 15 residues. Germline V gene sequence: CDR1 SNHLY, CDR2 FYNNEI. V was cut by 4 bases and J by 10 bases, with 20 bases left in between. The CDR3 DNA reads TGTGCCAGCAGTGTTTTGGGGGGGGCCGTTGGGGAGCAGTTCTTC. Translated, it gives CASSVLGGAVGEQFF. The variable domain in full, completed from reference TRBV2 and TRBJ2-1, reads EPEVTQTPSHQVTQMGQEVILRCVPISNHLYFYWYRQILGQKVEFLVSFYNNEISEKSEIFDDQFSVERPDGSNFTLKIRSTKLEDSAMYFCASSVLGGAVGEQFFGPGTRLTVL.

The V call is TRBV10-1, the J call TRBJ2-1; a possible D gene is TRBD2 (5 bases). The length of the CDR3 is 13 residues. Germline lookup yields CDR1 WNHNN and CDR2 SYGVQD (reference sequence). The V and J ends lost 3 bases and 10 bases respectively, with 13 bases between them. CDR3 in DNA: TGCGCCAGCAGTGATTCCCTCAGAGGGGAGCAGTTCTTC. Its protein product is CASSDSLRGEQFF.

A few counts support this clone. The rearrangement uses TRBV7-6 and TRBJ1-5; 9 positions agree with TRBD1. J lost 5 bases, V lost 6 bases, and 8 bases had no gene match. CDR3 size: 15 residues. Germline loops: CDR1 SGHVS, CDR2 FNYEAQ. CDR3 region: CASSLDRGSDQPQHF. CDR3 DNA sequence: TGTGCCAGCAGTCTGGACAGGGGCTCGGATCAGCCCCAGCATTTT.

V is TRBV18 and J is TRBJ2-6; D is unresolved. Trimming took off 6 bases at V and 0 bases at J, with 0 bases between the two ends. The germline gives CDR1 KGHSH, CDR2 LQKENI. This CDR3 contains 12 residues. CDR3 nucleotide sequence: TGTGCCAGCTCCTCTGGGGCCAACGTCCTGACTTTC. Translating gives CASSSGANVLTF.

This chain connects TRBV19 to TRBJ2-2, with D uncertain. The germline V gene encodes CDR1 LNHDA and CDR2 SQIVND (reference sequence). Trimming took 10 bases from V and 5 from J, leaving 8 bases between them. The CDR3 runs 11 residues. The CDR3 DNA sequence: TGTGCCACTGGCGGAACCGGGGAGCTGTTTTTT. Encoded protein: CATGGTGELFF.

The V and J genes are TRBV5-8 and TRBJ2-5, with D possibly TRBD1 on 6 matching bases. The CDR3 has 15 amino acids. Germline V gene lookup returns CDR1 SGHTS and CDR2 YDEGEE. V lost 0 bases and J 4 bases, leaving 13 bases between the germline ends. The CDR3 DNA is TGTGCCAGCAGCTTGGATCAGGGGCTTTCAGAGACCCAGTACTTC. It yields the protein CASSLDQGLSETQYF. The variable domain in full, with the rest retrieved from reference TRBV5-8 and TRBJ2-5, is EAGVTQSPTHLIKTRGQQATLRCSPISGHTSVYWYQQALGLGLQFLLWYDEGEERNRGNFPPRFSGRQFPNYSSELNVNALELEDSALYLCASSLDQGLSETQYFGPGTRLLVL.

The sample holds a few counts of this clone. The chain has TRBV5-6 and TRBJ2-7; possible D gene TRBD1, 6 bases. This CDR3 has 12 amino acids. In germline, CDR1 is SGHDT, CDR2 YYEEEE. Trimming stripped 1 base from V and 7 bases from J, with 9 bases between. In DNA, the CDR3 is TGTGCCAGCAGCTTGACAGGGACAGAGCAGTACTTC. Translation: CASSLTGTEQYF.

V gene TRBV6-4 combines with J gene TRBJ2-3, with 13 bases aligning to TRBD2. The CDR3 extends over 17 amino acids. Unmatched junction bases numbered 10, after V lost 4 bases and J lost 6 bases. Germline assignment: CDR1 MRHNA and CDR2 SNTAGT. As DNA, the CDR3 is TGTGCCAGCAGTGGCCTCACTAGCGGGGGGGCTGGGGATACGCAGTATTTT. Translation: CASSGLTSGGAGDTQYF.

The chain employs TRBV30 and TRBJ1-6, with D perhaps TRBD1 (5 bases). Germline CDR1 is GTSNPN and CDR2 is SVGIG (reference sequence). The V end lost 0 bases, the J end lost 14 bases, and 14 bases lay between the germline ends. The CDR3 extends over 13 amino acids. CDR3 sequence (DNA): TGTGCCTGGAGTGTACAGGTCAACTCGGCCCTCCACTTT. Translated: CAWSVQVNSALHF.

The chain uses TRBV9 and TRBJ1-2; TRBD1 is a possible D gene (5 bases). This CDR3 region has 13 residues. Trimming pared 3 bases from V and 5 bases from J, leaving 11 bases between. CDR1 and CDR2 (germline): SGDLS, YYNGEE. The CDR3 spells CASSARGEYGYTF. CDR3 bases: TGTGCCAGCAGCGCCCGAGGGGAGTATGGCTACACCTTC.

The chain uses TRBV19 and TRBJ2-5, with TRBD2 as a possible D gene (5 bases). Germline CDR1 is LNHDA and CDR2 is SQIVND (reference sequence). The ends were cut back, 1 base at V and 1 base at J, with 10 bases in the middle. The CDR3 covers 15 residues. The CDR3 coding sequence is TGTGCCAGTAGTATAGTGGGTAGCGCCCAAGAGACCCAGTACTTC. This translates into CASSIVGSAQETQYF.

The chain has TRBV6-6 and TRBJ1-3, with D tentatively TRBD1 (5 bases). The germline V and J ends were trimmed by 5 bases and 1 base, with 15 bases remaining between them. The CDR3 is 16 amino acids. Germline loops: CDR1 MNHNY, CDR2 SVGAGI (reference sequence). The CDR3 nucleotides read TGTGCCAGCAGTCCCAGGGCAGTCCGATCTGGAAACACCATATATTTT. It translates to CASSPRAVRSGNTIYF.

The chain combines TRBV6-9 with TRBJ1-2, with TRBD1 identical over 9 bases. Germline CDR1 and CDR2: MNHGY and SVAAGI. V gave up 3 bases and J gave up 6 bases; unmatched junction bases: 8. This CDR3 is built from 15 residues. The CDR3 DNA is TGTGCCAGCAGTTACAACCGACAGGGGGGAAATGGCTACACCTTC. Residues: CASSYNRQGGNGYTF.

This clone has only a few counts. The gene calls are TRBV19 and TRBJ2-6, with D possibly being TRBD2 (5 bases). Germline values: CDR1 LNHDA, CDR2 SQIVND (reference sequence). Trimming removed 1 base at V and 2 bases at J, with 9 bases between. There are 16 residues in the CDR3. The CDR3 DNA reads TGTGCCAGTAGTATAGTCGCCGGGGCTGGGGCCAACGTCCTGACTTTC. Amino acids: CASSIVAGAGANVLTF. Full variable domain (rest looked up from reference TRBV19 and TRBJ2-6): DGGITQSPKYLFRKEGQNVTLSCEQNLNHDAMYWYRQDPGQGLRLIYYSQIVNDFQKGDIAEGYSVSREKKESFPLTVTSAQKNPTAFYLCASSIVAGAGANVLTFGAGSRLTVL.

This rearrangement joins TRBV5-6 to TRBJ2-5, with TRBD1 matching 8 bases. Germline V gives CDR1 SGHDT, CDR2 YYEEEE. The CDR3 covers 13 residues. Trimming removed 4 bases from V and 5 bases from J; junction bases left unmatched: 4. CDR3 in amino acids: CASSPTGAETQYF. Written as DNA, the CDR3 is TGTGCCAGCAGCCCGACAGGGGCCGAGACCCAGTACTTC.

This clone came up once. This chain joins TRBV9 and TRBJ1-4; 7 bases line up with TRBD1. CDR1 SGDLS and CDR2 YYNGEE come from the germline V gene. The CDR3 loop spans 15 amino acids. After removal of 0 bases from V and 1 base from J, the junction contained 0 bases not matched to a gene. CDR3 nucleotide sequence: TGTGCCAGCAGCGTAGGACAGGGAACTAATGAAAAACTGTTTTTT. Amino acid sequence: CASSVGQGTNEKLFF.

The chain couples TRBV5-6 to TRBJ2-3, with D perhaps TRBD2 (5 bases). V lost 4 bases and J 5 bases, leaving 11 bases between the germline ends. Per the germline V gene, CDR1 is SGHDT and CDR2 is YYEEEE. The CDR3 is 13 amino acids. CDR3 loop: CASSPGYGDTQYF. The DNA for the CDR3 is TGTGCCAGCAGCCCGGGGTATGGAGATACGCAGTATTTT. The complete variable domain, with remaining parts taken from reference TRBV5-6 and TRBJ2-3, reads DAGVTQSPTHLIKTRGQQVTLRCSPKSGHDTVSWYQQALGQGPQFIFQYYEEEERQRGNFPDRFSGHQFPNYSSELNVNALLLGDSALYLCASSPGYGDTQYFGPGTRLTVL.